This T cell receptor beta chain was documented in a study of T cells in Graves' hyperthyroidism and ophthalmopathy (dated by TCRdb to between 2018 and 2020). With respect to the entire study: Peripheral blood samples were taken at initial diagnosis, before any treatment was given. Whether ophthalmopathy could be predicted prospectively was tested in an independent validation cohort made up of about 18 hyperthyroidism patients plus 17 patients who later progressed to ophthalmopathy. In addition, the study compared T-cell repertoires in thyroid tissue and in blood from six Graves' hyperthyroidism patients. Once sampling was done, hyperthyroidism patients were given methimazole at a starting dose of 30 mg daily, whereas ophthalmopathy patients were given high-dose intravenous methylprednisolone. The roughly 94 discovery patients were randomly split 7:3 into training and test sets. The paper describes TCR Vbeta CDR3 sequencing of fewer than 150 peripheral blood samples, made up of fewer than 50 ophthalmopathy patients, some 76 hyperthyroidism patients and 17 progressor patients. A discovery cohort of around 100 patients, roughly 45 with Graves' ophthalmopathy and 55 to 65 with stable Graves' hyperthyroidism, was used to find distinguishing TCR V-J signatures. Broader findings and caveats from the paper: Most expanded thyroid clonotypes (frequency above 0.001) were also detected in blood, suggesting blood repertoires may reflect thyroid immune responses. No statistical method was used to fix the sample size in advance, and group allocation was not hidden from the investigators. A 13 V-J signature model separated ophthalmopathy from stable hyperthyroidism, with 87.88% sensitivity and roughly 84% specificity in cross-validation and 80%/75% in testing. During validation, the model predicted progression to ophthalmopathy a median of roughly six months ahead of onset, with approximately 70% sensitivity and 72% to 80% specificity.

The germline V gene yields MNHEY for CDR1 and SVGEGT for CDR2. Trimming costs V 3 bases and J 5 bases, and their ends lie 16 bases apart. The CDR3 measures 16 amino acids from cysteine to phenylalanine. Here the CDR3 DNA is all that survives: 48 bases in frame from base 1. Moderately to severely active disease, a Clinical Activity Score of at least 3, a NOSPECS grade of at least 4, and a duration under 3 months were present in ophthalmopathy patients. Patients with uncontrolled infections, other autoimmune diseases, pregnancy or lactation were excluded. Diagnoses were based on clinical symptoms, serum thyroxine and TRAb, thyroid ultrasound and orbital computed tomography. Ficoll-Paque density gradient centrifugation was used to isolate PBMCs from about 10 ml of fresh peripheral blood. Total RNA was extracted using Trizol reagent, and RNA quality was assessed on an Agilent 2100 Bioanalyzer. This clonotype occurred a few times. Its antigen target is currently unknown. Nothing much larger sits one base from this clone, and base qualities are not available.

The TCR beta CDR3 regions were amplified from RNA transcripts. The first round of RT-PCR for the TCR CDR3 was performed with the HTBI primer set and the Qiagen OneStep RT-PCR kit. Libraries were constructed in a second round of multiplex PCR, after which size selection and purification were performed. Paired-end sequencing of the libraries was performed with 100 bp reads on an Illumina HiSeq2000. The study's own analysis went as follows. SOAPnuke was used to process the raw data, removing reads that contained adapters or uncalled bases, had a mean Phred below 15, or lacked an exact match to the constant primer or identifier. COPE v1.2.5 was used to merge the high-quality paired reads, and each unique nucleotide sequence was defined as a clonotype. MiTCR v1.1 was used to align the clonotypes against IMGT TRBV, TRBD and TRBJ reference segments. Only V-J combinations with frequency above 0.0001, covering approximately 99% of repertoires, were analysed. The TCS score was defined as F50 (clonal expansion) divided by E x V (chaos), with BLOSUM62-based TCRdist calculated between CDR3 peptides within each V-J. Welch's t-statistics and random forest reduced roughly 540 V-J features to 13, which were used in a naive Bayes classifier (R e1071). The public reads were run again by TCRdb, first through fastp at Q25 and then through MiXCR, and only productive beta chains were kept. All rows with the same CDR3 protein become a single entry with the most common DNA and genes. The V and J calls were determined by TCRdb, not by the authors. This sample gives 500,000 to 800,000 distinct CDR3 sequences in total; about 14% of them show up just once. Of the sample, 12% is held by the ten largest clones.

This chain joins TRBV6-2 or TRBV6-3 to TRBJ2-2, with the D segment possibly TRBD1 or TRBD2, each aligning over 5 bases. The clonotype comes from a woman between 50 and 59 years old with Graves' ophthalmopathy. The specimen was blood. In nucleotide form, the sequence is TGTGCCAGCAGTTATTCTGAGGGGAGAGGGACCGGGGAGCTGTTTTTT. Protein translation: CASSYSEGRGTGELFF.